This is a list of T cell receptor beta chains from one sample in a study of T-cell reconstitution after alpha-beta-depleted transplantation in children. TCRdb redid the calling of the PCR reads with MiXCR, one entry per CDR3 protein. The repertoire holds 540,000 or so distinct CDR3 sequences, with under 30% as singletons. The sample here was PBMCs, mostly from graft donor cells, taken 360 days after TCRalphabeta/CD19-depleted stem cell transplant. These receptors all come from a boy under three years old who had a stem cell transplant for acute myeloid leukemia, so the T cells may come from the graft donor. CDR3s leave out the opening cysteine and the closing phenylalanine or tryptophan.

>TRBV27
ASSSQGGGLAKNIQY
>TRBV12-3/TRBV12-4
ASSLRGGGTEAF
>TRBV7-9
ASSFGTSGDNEQF
>TRBV6-5
ASSYADGRKMQY
>TRBV10-3
AINAGGPWETQY
>TRBV20-1
SARGTASVDSNQPQH
>TRBV25-1
ASRDIGRETQY
>TRBV6-5
ASSYRRHTEAF
>TRBV10-3
AISESLGGPEAF
>TRBV2
ASSEGRDFTGELF
>TRBV15
ATSRRPNLRKAF
>TRBV15
ATTRKGEQTSTDTQY
>TRBV20-1
SARATGSFSEKLF
>TRBV12-3/TRBV12-4
ASRTGQGNTEAF
>TRBV20-1
SARGGARDTEAF
>TRBV28
ASIGQFRQHQETQY
>TRBV29-1
SVRGTGDTEAF
>TRBV6-5
ASSYGYGAYNEQF
>TRBV20-1
SAREPDTQY
>TRBV5-6
ASSSGGQGLQETQY
>TRBV10-3
AISDSLGVKGETQY
>TRBV5-1
ASSRLGSYNEQF
>TRBV18
ASSPRNRGHADTQY
>TRBV27
ASSLAGATYEQY
>TRBV5-5
ASSLVGGAARSFYGYT
>TRBV12-1
ASSPRGGRCYEQY
>TRBV12-3/TRBV12-4
ASTFFSAVSSYNEQF
>TRBV29-1
SAGRPNTGELF
>TRBV5-6
ASSLTGANVLT
>TRBV29-1
SVAQGGNQPQH
>TRBV2
ASSTSGHLGNEQF
>TRBV29-1
SVGPGDNEQF
>TRBV20-1
SASPGTANRETQY
>TRBV20-1
SISYGYT
>TRBV5-6
ASSSLTGRGETQY
>TRBV11-3
ASTRAGDREQY
>TRBV18
ASSPNGPRSTDTQY
>TRBV4-2
ASSQETGGLETQY
>TRBV21-1
ASSKHPQPQH
>TRBV7-8
ASSPPGREDTQY
>TRBV13
ASSSSQGARETQY
>TRBV20-1
SVDRGYEQF
>TRBV10-3
AISERVWRDEQF
>TRBV20-1
SVPQGAEQY
>TRBV29-1
SVGQKNTEAF
>TRBV7-2
ASSLAPQRGDYGYT
>TRBV21-1
ASTTSDTGSTSTQY
>TRBV20-1
SAWSGFSNQPQH
>TRBV12-3/TRBV12-4
ASIPSGGPPNEQF
>TRBV5-5
ASSLAPPLNNQPQH
>TRBV7-2
ASSVGTNIQY
>TRBV20-1
SATGGGAGGVAQY
>TRBV24-1
ATSDSTASNSNQPQH